Presented here are 10 T cell receptor beta chains from one specimen sequenced in a study of vaccination and CD4 T cells after COVID-19. The antigens for these receptors are not known. The Oncomine TCR Beta short-read assay sequenced DNA from cultured CD4+ T cells. TCRdb re-analysed the PCR reads in MiXCR, keeping a single row per CDR3 protein. Among around 8,000 distinct CDR3 sequences listed, about 47% were seen once. Treatment meaning: approximately 10-day PBMC culture with coronavirus spike peptide pools or control peptides (ViraFEST assay). During the years 2011-2018, before the COVID-19 pandemic, the unexposed donor's CD4+ T cells were collected. Sequenced input: CD4+ T cells from blood, cultured in vitro. The receptors shown here come from a human donor in good health.

This clonotype was observed once. The junction and the germline gene differ at one end; a read error may be behind it. V and J are TRBV7-9 and TRBJ2-4; TRBD1 matches 7 bases. CDR3 length equals 13 residues. Germline CDR1 and CDR2: SEHNR and FQNEAQ (reference sequence). CDR3 in amino acids: CASSTGTEGIQYF. In DNA, the CDR3 is TGCGCCAGCAGCACGGGGACAGAGGGGATTCAGTACTTC.

This sequence joins TRBV9 and TRBJ2-1; D gene unclear. The V end lost 4 bases, the J end lost 9 bases, and 14 bases lay between the germline ends. This CDR3 contains 13 residues. Germline CDR1 is SGDLS and CDR2 is YYNGEE. The CDR3 DNA reads as TGTGCCAGCAGCTCCCGCTGGGGAACTGAGCAGTTCTTC. This translates into CASSSRWGTEQFF.

The chain is built from TRBV25-1 and TRBJ1-4, with 7 positions matching TRBD1. Looked up from germline, CDR1 is MGHDK and CDR2 is SYGVNS. Trimming removed 1 base from V and 8 bases from J; junction bases left unmatched: 7. The length of the CDR3 is 15 residues. The CDR3 DNA is TGTGCCAGCAGTGAATCGACAGGGAATAACGAAAAACTGTTTTTT. This codes for CASSESTGNNEKLFF.

This sequence joins TRBV12-3 or TRBV12-4 and TRBJ2-5; no clear D. V was shortened by 2 bases and J by 5 bases, with 6 bases between the two germline ends. This CDR3 region has 12 residues. The DNA for the CDR3 is TGTGCCAGCAGTTTATTGCGGGAGACCCAGTACTTC. This encodes CASSLLRETQYF.

This clonotype was counted between two and nine times. The chain has TRBV9 and TRBJ2-5; 10 bases are a match to TRBD1. The CDR3 is made up of 19 amino acids. Per the germline V gene, CDR1 is SGDLS and CDR2 is YYNGEE. With V trimmed by 4 bases and J by 2 bases, 17 bases remained unmatched. The CDR3 loop reads CASSRTGTGALAGQETQYF. In nucleotides, the CDR3 is TGTGCCAGCAGCCGGACCGGGACAGGGGCCCTAGCGGGTCAAGAGACCCAGTACTTC.

The chain carries TRBV6-5 and TRBJ2-7; 8 bases are shared with TRBD1. V trimming: 4 bases; J trimming: 5 bases; junction bases outside the gene matches: 10. Germline V gene lookup returns CDR1 MNHEY and CDR2 SVGAGI. The CDR3 spans 15 residues. The CDR3 sequence is CASSSLGQGVHEQYF. DNA of the CDR3: TGTGCCAGCAGTTCCCTTGGACAGGGTGTCCACGAGCAGTACTTC.

This clonotype has only a few counts. The chain carries TRBV7-2 and TRBJ2-1; D could derive from TRBD1 or TRBD2 (5 bases each). V lost 5 bases and J 2 bases, leaving 13 bases between the germline ends. CDR3 length equals 15 residues. From germline, CDR1 is SGHTA and CDR2 FQGNSA. Written as DNA, the CDR3 is TGTGCCAGCAGCCTTGAGAGAGGGGCCTACAATGAGCAGTTCTTC. This encodes CASSLERGAYNEQFF.

This clonotype was counted only a few times. The chain carries TRBV20-1 and TRBJ1-1, with D unclear. CDR1 is DFQATT, CDR2 SNEGSKA, per germline (reference sequence). This CDR3 is 11 amino acids long. Trimming removed 4 bases from V and 11 bases from J, with 14 bases in between. The DNA for the CDR3 is TGCAGTGCTATCGATTCGGTTGAGGCTTTCTTT. Amino acid sequence: CSAIDSVEAFF.

The sample holds a few counts of this clonotype. The chain couples TRBV19 to TRBJ2-5; D remains unclear. V was cut by 3 bases and J by 7 bases, with 12 bases left in between. The germline CDR1 and CDR2 sequences are LNHDA and SQIVND (reference sequence). The CDR3 contains 13 residues. CDR3 sequence reads: CASSIGTVGTQYF. The DNA for the CDR3 is TGTGCCAGTAGTATCGGAACTGTTGGGACCCAGTACTTC.

The rearrangement uses TRBV6-5 and TRBJ2-2; 7 bases match TRBD1. With V trimmed by 0 bases and J by 5 bases, 6 bases remained unmatched. This CDR3 region has 16 residues. The germline V gene has CDR1 MNHEY and CDR2 SVGAGI. The CDR3 nucleotides read TGTGCCAGCAGTTACTCGAGAGGCAGGGGGACCGGGGAGCTGTTTTTT. Translating gives CASSYSRGRGTGELFF.